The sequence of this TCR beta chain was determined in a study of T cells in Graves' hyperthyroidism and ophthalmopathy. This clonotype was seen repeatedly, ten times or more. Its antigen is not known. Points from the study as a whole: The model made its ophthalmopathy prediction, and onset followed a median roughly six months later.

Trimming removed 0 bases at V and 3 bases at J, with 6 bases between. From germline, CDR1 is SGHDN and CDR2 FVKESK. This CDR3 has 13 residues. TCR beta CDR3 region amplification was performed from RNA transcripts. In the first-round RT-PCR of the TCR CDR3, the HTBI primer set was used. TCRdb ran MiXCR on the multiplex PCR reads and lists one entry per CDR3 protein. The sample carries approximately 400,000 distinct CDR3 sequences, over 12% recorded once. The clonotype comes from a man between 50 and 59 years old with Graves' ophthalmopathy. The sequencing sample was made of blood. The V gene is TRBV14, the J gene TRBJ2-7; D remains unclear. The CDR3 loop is CASSQDWDYEQYF. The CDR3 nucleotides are TGTGCCAGCAGCCAAGATTGGGACTACGAGCAGTACTTC.